The 3 T cell receptor beta chains in this list originate from one sample, sequenced in a study of blood T cell repertoires in COVID-19. The data were produced by immunoSEQ multiplex PCR, yet TCRdb's version contains in-frame clones alone and is incomplete. The table records about 310,000 clones, about nine tenths of them present only once. The sample consisted of PBMCs or T cells enriched from blood (not recorded which). The receptor set was obtained from a woman aged 40 to 55 who had recovered from COVID-19.

This rearrangement joins TRBV18 to TRBJ2-5; the match to TRBD2 covers 8 bases. This CDR3 spans 13 amino acids. Trimming cost V 6 bases and J 3 bases; bases outside gene matches: 3. Germline lookup yields CDR1 KGHSH and CDR2 LQKENI. The CDR3 sequence is CASSPTSEETQYF. The CDR3 nucleotides read TGTGCCAGCTCCCCGACTAGCGAAGAGACCCAGTACTTC.

J is TRBJ2-7 and V is TRBV10-3; 10 bases line up with TRBD2. The ends lost 4 bases at V and 3 bases at J; junction bases unmatched: 3. This CDR3 spans 14 amino acids. Germline CDR1 ENHRY, CDR2 SYGVKD. The CDR3 sequence: CAISVGLALYEQYF. In DNA, the CDR3 is TGTGCCATCAGTGTGGGACTAGCGCTCTACGAGCAGTACTTC.

In regard to this clone: Other DNA sequences within the sample encode an identical CDR3. The chain is built from TRBV27 and TRBJ2-7; 8 nucleotides agree with TRBD1. The length of the CDR3 is 14 residues. Germline CDR1 and CDR2: MNHEY and SMNVEV (reference sequence). The junction had 5 bases not matched to a gene; V was cut back by 3 bases and J by 4 bases. CDR3 in amino acids: CASSLGTGSYEQYF. DNA for the CDR3: TGTGCCAGCAGTTTGGGGACAGGTTCTTACGAGCAGTACTTC.